This T cell receptor (beta chain) was retrieved from a study of CD8+ T cells in alopecia areata. Study-level background: Treatment ran 6 to 18 months, with 6 months of follow-up afterward.

Of note for this clone: Its antigen is unidentified.

After isolation, RNA underwent reverse transcription to generate cDNA as the sequencing template. Profiling relied on immunoSEQ multiplex PCR, and the TCRdb table lists in-frame clones only, not all of them. In the table there are around 270,000 clones, roughly 64% of which are singletons. General study results and limits: Because of a solitary nonresponder, the connection of baseline CD8+ expansion to response stays uncertain. Against the mouse data, patients shared TCRs less clearly, possibly for HLA reasons.

Specified treatment: oral pan-JAK inhibitor, 5-10 mg twice daily. V shed 1 base and J shed 16 bases, with 11 bases lying between them. The CDR3 sequence is 12 residues long. Germline-derived CDR1 and CDR2 are SEHNR and FQNEAQ (reference sequence). The sequencing here drew on CD4+ T cells sorted from blood, taken at week 24, from a patient treated with tofacitinib. This clonotype was sampled from a human donor with alopecia areata. The V call is TRBV7-9, the J call TRBJ1-6; no clear D gene. Here the CDR3 DNA reads TGTGCCAGCAGCTTAGAAGAGGTCAGGCTCCACTTT. Encoded protein: CASSLEEVRLHF.